These 7 T cell receptor beta chains originate from one sample sequenced in a study of T cells in Graves' hyperthyroidism and ophthalmopathy. Amplification yielded TCR beta CDR3 regions, with RNA transcripts as the source. During a first-round RT-PCR of the TCR CDR3, the HTBI primer set was used. In TCRdb, the multiplex PCR reads were re-called with MiXCR into one record per CDR3 protein. Of approximately 210,000 distinct CDR3 sequences detected, 17% appear once; the ten largest clones hold under 65%. Source material: blood. These TCRs come from a man in his fifties or sixties with Graves' hyperthyroidism.

This clonotype was observed at least ten times. This chain links TRBV11-3 with TRBJ1-5; unclear D gene. Trimming cost V 5 bases and J 4 bases, with 9 bases left between them. This CDR3 is built from 13 residues. Per germline, CDR1 SGHNT and CDR2 YENEEA. For the CDR3, the DNA is TGTGCCAGCAGCGTCAGCCGAAATCAGCCCCAGCATTTT. Translated, it gives CASSVSRNQPQHF.

This clonotype showed up many times. The chain has TRBV7-8 and TRBJ2-3; D is possibly TRBD2 (6 bases). The V and J ends lost 0 bases and 2 bases respectively, with 12 bases between them. CDR3 length: 16 residues. CDR1 is SGHVS and CDR2 is FQNEAQ in the germline V gene. CDR3 protein: CASSLAPGEYTDTQYF. The CDR3 nucleotides read TGTGCCAGCAGCTTAGCGCCGGGAGAGTACACAGATACGCAGTATTTT.

This clonotype was seen at least ten times. DNA of the CDR3: TGCGCCAGCAGTCCTGACCTGGGGAGAACCGGGGAGCTGTTTTTT. Its translation: CASSPDLGRTGELFF. The chain uses TRBV5-1 and TRBJ2-2, with D possibly TRBD2 on 5 matching bases. The CDR3 runs 15 residues. From germline, CDR1 is SGHRS and CDR2 YFSETQ. Trimming shortened V by 5 bases and J by 5 bases, and 16 bases separated the two germline ends.

This clonotype was found once. A read error is possible here, since a much larger clone lies one base away. Because the CDR3 is missing its conserved closing phenylalanine or tryptophan, this is likely a read error. The chain links TRBV12-5 to TRBJ2-7; TRBD1 is a possible D gene (5 bases). The V gene's germline CDR1 is LGHNT and CDR2 FRNRAP. CDR3 length: 14 amino acids. V was shortened by 1 base and J by 3 bases, with 10 bases between the two germline ends. The CDR3 loop reads CASGLGGRYYEQYL. The CDR3 DNA follows: TGTGCTAGTGGTTTGGGGGGCCGTTACTACGAGCAGTACCTC.

Many counts were recorded for this clonotype. The chain uses TRBV6-1 and TRBJ2-3; no definite D call. Trimming took off 2 bases at V and 1 base at J, with 10 bases between the two ends. This CDR3 spans 15 amino acids. Germline V CDR1 and CDR2: MNHNS, SASEGT. CDR3 bases: TGTGCCAGCAGTGAAACGGGCTTCCGCACAGATACGCAGTATTTT. As protein: CASSETGFRTDTQYF.

The V and J genes are TRBV5-1 and TRBJ2-7; 10 positions match TRBD1. Germline CDR1 and CDR2: SGHRS and YFSETQ. The CDR3 runs 15 residues. V was pared by 4 bases and J by 5 bases, with 9 bases of the junction left unmatched. CDR3 coding DNA: TGCGCCAGCAGCCCCGAGGGACAGGGGACAAACGAGCAGTACTTC. It encodes CASSPEGQGTNEQYF.

This rearrangement joins TRBV28 to TRBJ2-3; 9 bases are shared with TRBD1. After removal of 4 bases from V and 3 bases from J, the junction contained 8 bases not matched to a gene. The CDR3 is 16 residues long. CDR1 and CDR2 (germline): MDHEN, SYDVKM. The CDR3 nucleotides are TGTGCCAGCAGTTCGAGCTCCGGGACAGGGACAGATACGCAGTATTTT. The encoded protein is CASSSSSGTGTDTQYF.